These 19 T cell receptor beta chains originate from one sample sequenced in a study of somatic mutations in cytotoxic T cells in rheumatoid arthritis (dated by TCRdb to 2016 to 2017). The method behind the library was the immunoSEQ multiplex PCR assay. This immuneACCESS table, as held by TCRdb, lists in-frame sequences with V and J called but not all clones. Of the missing ones, under half trace to an unresolved V gene in checked studies; the others have no known cause. The sample data list about 23,000 clones, and roughly 74% of these were observed just once. The ten largest make up over 9% of the sample. The material sequenced was CD8+ T cells sorted from blood. These TCRs come from an adult with rheumatoid arthritis.

This clone showed up just a few times. The chain couples TRBV19 to TRBJ2-7; D is unclear. Germline assignment: CDR1 LNHDA and CDR2 SQIVND (reference sequence). The CDR3 is 15 amino acids. V lost 3 bases, J lost 3 bases, and 15 bases lay in between. In nucleotides, the CDR3 is TGTGCCAGTAGTATTTCGGATGGTTCTGGCTACGAGCAGTACTTC. As protein: CASSISDGSGYEQYF.

The V call is TRBV4-2, the J call TRBJ2-7; 13 bases match TRBD2. This CDR3 contains 16 residues. Trimming removed 2 bases from V and 4 bases from J; junction bases left unmatched: 5. Looked up from germline, CDR1 is LGHNA and CDR2 is YNFKEQ. The CDR3 spells CASSQTSGGALYEQYF. The CDR3 nucleotides are TGTGCCAGCAGCCAAACTAGCGGGGGGGCCCTTTACGAGCAGTACTTC.

J is TRBJ2-5 and V is TRBV29-1; 7 bases align to TRBD1. Trimming removed 1 base from V and 4 bases from J; junction bases left unmatched: 12. The CDR3 has 16 residues. CDR1 is SQVTM, CDR2 ANQGSEA, per germline. DNA for the CDR3: TGCAGCGTTGAAGGGCTGTGGCAGGGGGACCCAGAGACCCAGTACTTC. This gives the protein CSVEGLWQGDPETQYF.

J is TRBJ1-3 and V is TRBV7-8; 8 bases agree with TRBD1. V lost 4 bases to trimming and J lost 2 bases; unmatched junction nucleotides: 4. The V gene's germline CDR1 is SGHVS and CDR2 FQNEAQ. The CDR3 sequence is 15 residues long. This chain's CDR3 is CASSYHRGAGNTIYF. CDR3 in DNA: TGTGCCAGCAGCTATCACAGGGGGGCTGGAAACACCATATATTTT.

The chain uses TRBV5-1 and TRBJ2-1; perhaps D is TRBD1 or TRBD2 (5 bases each). V lost 3 bases and J 4 bases, leaving 11 bases between the germline ends. Per germline, CDR1 SGHRS and CDR2 YFSETQ. This CDR3 comprises 14 residues. CDR3 sequence: CASSYPGPYNEQFF. In DNA form, the CDR3 reads TGCGCCAGCAGCTACCCGGGACCTTACAATGAGCAGTTCTTC. Full variable domain (outside the CDR3, taken from reference TRBV5-1 and TRBJ2-1): KAGVTQTPRYLIKTRGQQVTLSCSPISGHRSVSWYQQTPGQGLQFLFEYFSETQRNKGNFPGRFSGRQFSNSRSEMNVSTLELGDSALYLCASSYPGPYNEQFFGPGTRLTVL.

The V call is TRBV27, the J call TRBJ1-1, with D unresolved. Germline CDR1 is MNHEY and CDR2 is SMNVEV (reference sequence). V was pared by 6 bases and J by 4 bases, with 12 bases between. The CDR3 sequence is 13 residues long. The CDR3 DNA reads TGTGCCAGCAGCTCCTATGGAGGCACTGAAGCTTTCTTT. Residues: CASSSYGGTEAFF.

A few counts support this clone. In DNA form, the CDR3 reads TGTGCCAGCAGCTTTTTAGCGGGAGACGGCAGGGAGACCCAGTACTTC. This sequence encodes CASSFLAGDGRETQYF. V gene TRBV7-7 combines with J gene TRBJ2-5, with TRBD2 identical over 9 bases. CDR1 is SSHAT and CDR2 is FNYEAQ in the germline V gene (reference sequence). The CDR3 contains 16 residues. J lost 5 bases, V lost 3 bases, and 10 bases had no gene match.

This clone has more than one count but fewer than ten. The V gene is TRBV4-3, the J gene TRBJ2-1; D unresolved. Germline assignment: CDR1 LGHNA and CDR2 YSLEER. Trimming removed 1 base from V and 5 bases from J, with 3 bases in between. This CDR3 is built from 12 residues. CDR3 loop: CASSQVNNEQFF. CDR3 DNA sequence: TGCGCCAGCAGCCAAGTGAACAATGAGCAGTTCTTC.

The rearrangement links TRBV6-4 to TRBJ2-6; D unclear. Per the germline V gene, CDR1 is MRHNA and CDR2 is SNTAGT. Trimming removed 3 bases at V and 0 bases at J, with 9 bases between. The CDR3 length is 16 residues. The DNA for the CDR3 is TGTGCCAGCAGTGAGGCCCTCGGCTCTGGGGCCAACGTCCTGACTTTC. This translates into CASSEALGSGANVLTF.

The chain links TRBV10-3 to TRBJ2-7; 7 bases match TRBD1. The CDR3 sequence is 14 residues long. From germline, CDR1 is ENHRY and CDR2 SYGVKD. The V and J ends lost 4 bases and 5 bases, in that order; junction bases with no gene match: 8. This CDR3 is CAISGRGYLDEQYF. In DNA form, the CDR3 reads TGTGCCATCAGTGGCAGGGGGTACCTAGACGAGCAGTACTTC.

The chain recombines TRBV28 with TRBJ1-5; D is undetermined. V shed 3 bases and J shed 0 bases, with 3 bases lying between them. Germline CDR1 reads MDHEN; CDR2 reads SYDVKM. The CDR3 covers 13 residues. The CDR3, as DNA: TGTGCCAGCAGTTTTTTTAGCAATCAGCCCCAGCATTTT. Protein sequence: CASSFFSNQPQHF.

J is TRBJ1-2 and V is TRBV6-5; 11 positions match TRBD1. The CDR3 runs to 15 residues. Germline values: CDR1 MNHEY, CDR2 SVGAGI. Losses at the gene ends were 0 bases for V and 6 bases for J; bases not matched to a gene: 3. CDR3 nucleotide sequence: TGTGCCAGCAGTTACTCGGGACAGGGGGGCGATGGCTACACCTTC. Translated, it gives CASSYSGQGGDGYTF.

The chain uses TRBV4-2 and TRBJ2-7; TRBD2 matches at 11 bases. This CDR3 has 16 amino acids. Germline CDR1 is LGHNA and CDR2 is YNFKEQ. The V segment lost 1 base and the J segment 0 bases; nucleotides outside the gene matches: 2. The CDR3 region is CASSQGLAGPSYEQYF. The DNA for the CDR3 is TGTGCCAGCAGCCAAGGACTAGCGGGGCCCTCCTACGAGCAGTACTTC.

This clone has a single count. The rearrangement links TRBV4-2 to TRBJ1-2; D might be TRBD1 (5 bases). CDR3 length: 18 residues. The V gene lost 0 bases and the J gene lost 5 bases, with 22 bases spanning the gap. Per germline, CDR1 LGHNA and CDR2 YNFKEQ. Here the CDR3 reads CASSQDRGTGTGAYGYTF. The CDR3 DNA reads TGTGCCAGCAGCCAAGATCGAGGAACGGGGACTGGGGCATATGGCTACACCTTC.

This chain uses TRBV9 with TRBJ2-5; the D is unclear. CDR1 SGDLS and CDR2 YYNGEE come from the germline V gene. The CDR3 totals 13 residues. The V and J ends lost 1 base and 1 base respectively, with 5 bases between them. CDR3 residues: CASSVRLQETQYF. The CDR3 DNA reads TGTGCCAGCAGCGTACGACTCCAAGAGACCCAGTACTTC.

CDR3 in amino acids: CASSVWSGGPTDTQYF. The CDR3 coding sequence is TGTGCCAGCAGCGTATGGAGCGGGGGGCCCACAGATACGCAGTATTTT. The rearrangement links TRBV9 to TRBJ2-3; 9 bases agree with TRBD2. This CDR3 has 16 amino acids. J lost 2 bases, V lost 1 base, and 5 bases had no gene match. Germline loops: CDR1 SGDLS, CDR2 YYNGEE.

The chain is built from TRBV4-2 and TRBJ1-6; D perhaps matches TRBD1 (6 bases). V lost 0 bases to trimming and J lost 9 bases, with 15 bases between them. In germline, CDR1 is LGHNA, CDR2 YNFKEQ. The CDR3 sequence is 16 residues long. The CDR3 region is CASSQDSGGSGSPLHF. In DNA form, the CDR3 reads TGTGCCAGCAGCCAAGATTCGGGGGGCAGCGGTTCACCCCTCCACTTT.

CDR3 coding DNA: TGCGCCAGCAGCCAAGTCTATGGCAATCAGCCCCAGCATTTT. It specifies CASSQVYGNQPQHF. The chain joins TRBV4-1 to TRBJ1-5; D is undetermined. Germline V CDR1 and CDR2: MGHRA, YSYEKL. The CDR3 extends over 14 amino acids. Trimming cost V 1 base and J 2 bases, with 6 bases left between them.

This chain links TRBV14 with TRBJ2-1; D unresolved. The V and J ends lost 0 bases and 3 bases respectively, with 9 bases between them. The germline gives CDR1 SGHDN, CDR2 FVKESK. This CDR3 is built from 15 residues. In DNA form, the CDR3 reads TGTGCCAGCAGCCAAGAATTTGGCGACTACAATGAGCAGTTCTTC. This sequence encodes CASSQEFGDYNEQFF. Filled out from reference TRBV14 and TRBJ2-1, the complete variable domain reads EAGVTQFPSHSVIEKGQTVTLRCDPISGHDNLYWYRRVMGKEIKFLLHFVKESKQDESGMPNNRFLAERTGGTYSTLKVQPAELEDSGVYFCASSQEFGDYNEQFFGPGTRLTVL.